This paragraph reports one TCR beta chain. Its antigen is still unknown. The sample belongs to a study of cytomegalovirus exposure and HLA in healthy donors. CDR1 and CDR2 from the germline V gene are SGHDT and YYEEEE. The CDR3 totals 13 residues. Trimming cost V 0 bases and J 0 bases, with 4 bases left between them. The PCR ran on 60 Vbeta and 13 Jbeta primers. Clones were sequenced by immunoSEQ multiplex PCR, and TCRdb holds only the in-frame ones, with some missing. The sample includes approximately 110,000 clones, 80% to 90% of them seen just once. Study outcomes and limitations: A few V segments could not be told apart, such as TRBV6-2 and TRBV6-3, and were left out.

The sample comprised PBMCs. The clonotype comes from a woman in her 30s in good health and CMV-seronegative. The chain combines TRBV5-6 with TRBJ2-7; the D is unclear. The CDR3 nucleotides are TGTGCCAGCAGCTTGGGACACTCCTACGAGCAGTACTTC. This gives the protein CASSLGHSYEQYF. Complete variable domain (other parts from reference TRBV5-6 and TRBJ2-7): DAGVTQSPTHLIKTRGQQVTLRCSPKSGHDTVSWYQQALGQGPQFIFQYYEEEERQRGNFPDRFSGHQFPNYSSELNVNALLLGDSALYLCASSLGHSYEQYFGPGTRLTVT.